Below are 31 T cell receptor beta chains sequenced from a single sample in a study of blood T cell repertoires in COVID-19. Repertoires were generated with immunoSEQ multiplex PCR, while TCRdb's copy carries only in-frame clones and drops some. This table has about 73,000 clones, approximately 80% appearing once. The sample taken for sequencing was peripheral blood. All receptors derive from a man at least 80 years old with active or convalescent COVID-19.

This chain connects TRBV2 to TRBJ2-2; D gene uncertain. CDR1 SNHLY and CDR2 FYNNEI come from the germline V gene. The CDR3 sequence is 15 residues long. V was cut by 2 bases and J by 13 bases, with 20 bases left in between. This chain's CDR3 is CASSETGSHALRLFF. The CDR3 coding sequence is TGTGCCAGCAGTGAAACCGGGTCCCACGCCTTGCGGCTGTTTTTT.

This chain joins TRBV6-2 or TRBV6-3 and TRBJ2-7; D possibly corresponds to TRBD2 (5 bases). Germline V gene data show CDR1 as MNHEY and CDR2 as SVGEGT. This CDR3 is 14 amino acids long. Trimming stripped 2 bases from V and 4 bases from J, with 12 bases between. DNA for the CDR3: TGTGCCAGCAGTTACCTAGCAATTAAGTACGAGCAGTACTTC. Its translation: CASSYLAIKYEQYF.

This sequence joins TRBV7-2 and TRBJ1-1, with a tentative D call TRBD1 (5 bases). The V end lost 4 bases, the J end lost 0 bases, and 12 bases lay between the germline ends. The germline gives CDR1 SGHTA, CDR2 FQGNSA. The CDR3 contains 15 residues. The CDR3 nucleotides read TGTGCCAGCAGCTCGCAGACAGTCATGAACACTGAAGCTTTCTTT. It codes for CASSSQTVMNTEAFF. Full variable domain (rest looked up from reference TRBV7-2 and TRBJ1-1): GAGVSQSPSNKVTEKGKDVELRCDPISGHTALYWYRQSLGQGLEFLIYFQGNSAPDKSGLPSDRFSAERTGGSVSTLTIQRTQQEDSAVYLCASSSQTVMNTEAFFGQGTRLTVV.

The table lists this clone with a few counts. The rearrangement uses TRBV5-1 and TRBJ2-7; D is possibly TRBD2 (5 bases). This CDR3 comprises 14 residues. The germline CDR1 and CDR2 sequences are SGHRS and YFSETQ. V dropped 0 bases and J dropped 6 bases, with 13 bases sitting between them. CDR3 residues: CASSLEVARGEQYF. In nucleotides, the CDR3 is TGCGCCAGCAGCTTGGAGGTAGCCCGGGGCGAGCAGTACTTC. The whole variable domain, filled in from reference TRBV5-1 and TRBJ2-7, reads KAGVTQTPRYLIKTRGQQVTLSCSPISGHRSVSWYQQTPGQGLQFLFEYFSETQRNKGNFPGRFSGRQFSNSRSEMNVSTLELGDSALYLCASSLEVARGEQYFGPGTRLTVT.

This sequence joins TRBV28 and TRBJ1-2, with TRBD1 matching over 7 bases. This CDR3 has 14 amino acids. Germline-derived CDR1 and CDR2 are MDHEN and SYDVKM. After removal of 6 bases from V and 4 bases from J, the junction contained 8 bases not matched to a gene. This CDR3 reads CASRPTGEVYGYTF. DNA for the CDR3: TGTGCCAGCAGACCCACAGGGGAAGTCTATGGCTACACCTTC.

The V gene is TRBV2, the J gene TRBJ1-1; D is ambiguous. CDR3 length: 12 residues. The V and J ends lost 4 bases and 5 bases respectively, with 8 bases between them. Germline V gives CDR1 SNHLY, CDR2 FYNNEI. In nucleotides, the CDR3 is TGTGCCAGCAGTGCTTTTTCGACTGAAGCTTTCTTT. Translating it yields CASSAFSTEAFF.

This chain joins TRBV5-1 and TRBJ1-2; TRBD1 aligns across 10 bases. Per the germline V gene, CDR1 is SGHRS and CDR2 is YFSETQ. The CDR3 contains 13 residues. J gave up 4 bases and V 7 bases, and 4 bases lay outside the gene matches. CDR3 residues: CASGTGDIYGYTF. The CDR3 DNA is TGCGCCAGCGGGACAGGGGACATCTATGGCTACACCTTC.

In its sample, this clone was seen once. The CDR3 nucleotides are TGTGCCAGCAGCCAAGCAGGGGTAGGGGAGACCCAGTACTTC. Translating it yields CASSQAGVGETQYF. This chain connects TRBV4-2 to TRBJ2-5, with a tentative D call TRBD1 (6 bases). This CDR3 spans 14 amino acids. Trimming took off 1 base at V and 5 bases at J, with 11 bases between the two ends. CDR1 LGHNA and CDR2 YNFKEQ come from the germline V gene.

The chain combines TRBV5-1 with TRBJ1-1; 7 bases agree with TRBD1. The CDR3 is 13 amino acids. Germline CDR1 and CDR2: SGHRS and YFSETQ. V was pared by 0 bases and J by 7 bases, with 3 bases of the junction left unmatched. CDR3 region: CASSLVGGFEAFF. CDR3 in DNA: TGCGCCAGCAGCTTGGTAGGGGGCTTTGAAGCTTTCTTT.

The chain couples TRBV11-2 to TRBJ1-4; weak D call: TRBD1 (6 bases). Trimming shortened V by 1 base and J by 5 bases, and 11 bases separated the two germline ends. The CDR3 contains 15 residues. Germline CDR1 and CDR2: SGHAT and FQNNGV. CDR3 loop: CASSLVGAGNEKLFF. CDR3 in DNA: TGTGCCAGCAGCTTAGTGGGGGCAGGGAATGAAAAACTGTTTTTT.

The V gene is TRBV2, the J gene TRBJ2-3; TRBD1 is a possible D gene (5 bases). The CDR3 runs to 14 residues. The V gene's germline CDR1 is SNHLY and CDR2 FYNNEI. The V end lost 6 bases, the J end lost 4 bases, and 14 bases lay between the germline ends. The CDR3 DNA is TGTGCCAGCAGCGCAGGGATTATCCCAGATACGCAGTATTTT. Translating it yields CASSAGIIPDTQYF.

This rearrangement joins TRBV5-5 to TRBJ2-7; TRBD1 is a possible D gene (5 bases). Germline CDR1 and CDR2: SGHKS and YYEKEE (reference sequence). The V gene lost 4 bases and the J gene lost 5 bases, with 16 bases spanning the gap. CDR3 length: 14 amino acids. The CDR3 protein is CASSALQVIHEQYF. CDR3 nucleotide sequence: TGTGCCAGCAGCGCACTACAGGTTATTCACGAGCAGTACTTC.

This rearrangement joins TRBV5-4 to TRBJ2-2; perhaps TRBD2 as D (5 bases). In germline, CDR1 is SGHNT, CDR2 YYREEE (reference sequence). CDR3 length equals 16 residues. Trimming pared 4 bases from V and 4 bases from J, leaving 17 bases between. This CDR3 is CASSLGSPRGTGELFF. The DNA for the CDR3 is TGTGCCAGCAGCCTTGGGAGTCCCCGAGGCACCGGGGAGCTGTTTTTT.

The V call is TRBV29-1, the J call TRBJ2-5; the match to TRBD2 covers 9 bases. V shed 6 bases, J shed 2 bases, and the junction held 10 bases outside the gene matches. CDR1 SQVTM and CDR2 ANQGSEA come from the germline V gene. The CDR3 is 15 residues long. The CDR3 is CSVVPGLARQETQYF. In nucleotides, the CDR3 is TGCAGCGTGGTACCGGGACTAGCACGTCAAGAGACCCAGTACTTC.

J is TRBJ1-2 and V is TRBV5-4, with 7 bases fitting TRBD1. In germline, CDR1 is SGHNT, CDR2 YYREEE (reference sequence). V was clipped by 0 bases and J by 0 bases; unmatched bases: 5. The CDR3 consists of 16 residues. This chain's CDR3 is CASSLGQGVTNYGYTF. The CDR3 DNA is TGTGCCAGCAGCTTGGGACAGGGCGTTACTAACTATGGCTACACCTTC.

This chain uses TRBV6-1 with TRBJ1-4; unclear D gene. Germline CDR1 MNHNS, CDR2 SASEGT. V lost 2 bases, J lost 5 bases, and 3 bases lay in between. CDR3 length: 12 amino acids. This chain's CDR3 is CASSELNEKLFF. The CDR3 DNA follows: TGTGCCAGCAGTGAACTGAATGAAAAACTGTTTTTT.

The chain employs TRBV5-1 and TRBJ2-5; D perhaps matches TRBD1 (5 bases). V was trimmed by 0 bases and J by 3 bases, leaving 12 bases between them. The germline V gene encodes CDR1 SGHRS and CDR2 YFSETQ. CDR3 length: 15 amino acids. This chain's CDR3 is CASSLGTDSKETQYF. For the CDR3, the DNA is TGCGCCAGCAGCTTGGGCACAGACAGCAAAGAGACCCAGTACTTC.

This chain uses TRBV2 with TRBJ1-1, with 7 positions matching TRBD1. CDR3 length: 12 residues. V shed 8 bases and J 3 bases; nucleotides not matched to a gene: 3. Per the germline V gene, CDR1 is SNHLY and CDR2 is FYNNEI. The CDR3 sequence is CASCQGDTEAFF. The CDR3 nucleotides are TGTGCCAGCTGCCAGGGGGACACTGAAGCTTTCTTT. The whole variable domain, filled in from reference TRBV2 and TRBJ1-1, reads EPEVTQTPSHQVTQMGQEVILRCVPISNHLYFYWYRQILGQKVEFLVSFYNNEISEKSEIFDDQFSVERPDGSNFTLKIRSTKLEDSAMYFCASCQGDTEAFFGQGTRLTVV.

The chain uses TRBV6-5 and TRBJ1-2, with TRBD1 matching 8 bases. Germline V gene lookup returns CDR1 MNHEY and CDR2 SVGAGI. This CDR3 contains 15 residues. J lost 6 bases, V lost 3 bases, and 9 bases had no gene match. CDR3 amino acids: CASSYPGRGLDGYTF. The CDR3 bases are TGTGCCAGCAGTTATCCTGGCAGGGGGCTGGATGGCTACACCTTC.

CDR3 DNA: TGCAGCGTTTCAGCGGGGCCATACGAGCAGTACTTC. Its protein product is CSVSAGPYEQYF. The rearrangement uses TRBV29-1 and TRBJ2-7, with 7 bases identical to TRBD2. CDR3 length: 12 residues. CDR1 SQVTM and CDR2 ANQGSEA come from the germline V gene. J gave up 4 bases and V 5 bases, and 5 bases lay outside the gene matches.

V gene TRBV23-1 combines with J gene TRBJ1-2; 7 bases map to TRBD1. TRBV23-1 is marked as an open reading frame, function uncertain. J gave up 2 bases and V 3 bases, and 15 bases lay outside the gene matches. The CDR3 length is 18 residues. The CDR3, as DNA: TGCGCCAGCAGTCATAAAGGACAGGCGACCGACCGCAACTATGGCTACACCTTC. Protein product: CASSHKGQATDRNYGYTF.

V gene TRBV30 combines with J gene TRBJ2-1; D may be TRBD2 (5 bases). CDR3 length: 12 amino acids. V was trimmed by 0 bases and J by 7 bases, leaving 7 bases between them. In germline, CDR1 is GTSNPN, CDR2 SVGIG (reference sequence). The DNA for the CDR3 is TGTGCCTGGAGTGTAAGGAGGAATGAGCAGTTCTTC. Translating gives CAWSVRRNEQFF. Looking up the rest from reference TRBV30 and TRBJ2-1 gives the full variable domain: SQTIHQWPATLVQPVGSPLSLECTVEGTSNPNLYWYRQAAGRGLQLLFYSVGIGQISSEVPQNLSASRPQDRQFILSSKKLLLSDSGFYLCAWSVRRNEQFFGPGTRLTVL.

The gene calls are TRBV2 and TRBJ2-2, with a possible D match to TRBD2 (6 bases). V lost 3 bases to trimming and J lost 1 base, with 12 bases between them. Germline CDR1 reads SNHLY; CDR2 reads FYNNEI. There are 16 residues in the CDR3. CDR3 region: CASSEMGLMNTGELFF. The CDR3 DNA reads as TGTGCCAGCAGTGAGATGGGACTGATGAACACCGGGGAGCTGTTTTTT.

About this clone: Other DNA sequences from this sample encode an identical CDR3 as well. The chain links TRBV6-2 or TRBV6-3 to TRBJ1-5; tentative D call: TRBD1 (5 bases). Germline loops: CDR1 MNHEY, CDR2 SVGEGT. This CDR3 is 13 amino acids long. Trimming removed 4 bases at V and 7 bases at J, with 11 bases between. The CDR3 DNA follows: TGTGCCAGCAGTTGGCAGGGCGGACAGCCCCAGCATTTT. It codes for CASSWQGGQPQHF.

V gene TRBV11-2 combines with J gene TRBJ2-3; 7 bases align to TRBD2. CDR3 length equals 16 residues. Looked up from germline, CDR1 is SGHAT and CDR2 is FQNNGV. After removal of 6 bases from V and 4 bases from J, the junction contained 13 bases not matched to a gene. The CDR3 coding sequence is TGTGCCAGCAGATCCGGGGTAGCGGGTGCCGCAGATACGCAGTATTTT. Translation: CASRSGVAGAADTQYF.

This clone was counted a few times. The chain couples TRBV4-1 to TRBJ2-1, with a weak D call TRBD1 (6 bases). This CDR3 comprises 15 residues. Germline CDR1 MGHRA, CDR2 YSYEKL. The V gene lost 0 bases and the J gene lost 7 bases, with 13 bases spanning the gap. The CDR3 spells CASSQDWTDINEQFF. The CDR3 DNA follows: TGCGCCAGCAGCCAAGACTGGACAGACATAAATGAGCAGTTCTTC.

The CDR3 protein is CAWRFRVNTEAFF. The CDR3 nucleotides read TGTGCCTGGAGGTTCAGGGTGAACACTGAAGCTTTCTTT. The chain uses TRBV30 and TRBJ1-1; tentative D call: TRBD1 (5 bases). V gave up 3 bases and J gave up 0 bases, with 8 bases separating them. CDR1 and CDR2 from the germline V gene are GTSNPN and SVGIG (reference sequence). The CDR3 has 13 amino acids. The full variable domain, rest sourced from reference TRBV30 and TRBJ1-1, is SQTIHQWPATLVQPVGSPLSLECTVEGTSNPNLYWYRQAAGRGLQLLFYSVGIGQISSEVPQNLSASRPQDRQFILSSKKLLLSDSGFYLCAWRFRVNTEAFFGQGTRLTVV.

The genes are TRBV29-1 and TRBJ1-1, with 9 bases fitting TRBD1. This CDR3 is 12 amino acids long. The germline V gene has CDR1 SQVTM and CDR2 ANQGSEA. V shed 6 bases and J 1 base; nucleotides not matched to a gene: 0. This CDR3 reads CSVGQGNTEAFF. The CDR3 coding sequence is TGCAGCGTGGGACAGGGGAACACTGAAGCTTTCTTT.

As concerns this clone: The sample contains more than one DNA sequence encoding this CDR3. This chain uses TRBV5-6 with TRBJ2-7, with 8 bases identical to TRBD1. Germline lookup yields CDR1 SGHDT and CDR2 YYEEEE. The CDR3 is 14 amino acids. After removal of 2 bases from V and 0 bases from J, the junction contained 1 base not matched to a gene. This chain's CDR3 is CASSLQGGSYEQYF. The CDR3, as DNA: TGTGCCAGCAGCTTACAGGGGGGCTCCTACGAGCAGTACTTC.

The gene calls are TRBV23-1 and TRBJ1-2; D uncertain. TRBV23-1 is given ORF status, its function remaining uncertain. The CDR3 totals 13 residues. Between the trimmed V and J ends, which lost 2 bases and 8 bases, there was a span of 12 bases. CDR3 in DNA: TGCGCCAGCAGTCAAGGAGTTGGCGACGGCTACACCTTC. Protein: CASSQGVGDGYTF.

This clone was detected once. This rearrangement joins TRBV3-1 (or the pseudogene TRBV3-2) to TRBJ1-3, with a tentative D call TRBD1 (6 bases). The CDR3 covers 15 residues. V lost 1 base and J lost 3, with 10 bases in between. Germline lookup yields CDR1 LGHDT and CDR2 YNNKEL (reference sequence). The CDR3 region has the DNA TGTGCCAGCAGCCAAGGGTCAGGGGTTGGAAACACCATATATTTT. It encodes CASSQGSGVGNTIYF.